This T cell receptor beta chain was recorded in a study of cytomegalovirus exposure and HLA in healthy donors (TCRdb year 2017). Turning to the overall study: An earlier analysis of under 600 of the donors reported 250 to 350 Gb of sequence data and more than 90 million unique TCR beta sequences from 150 million to 200 million T cells. Around 320 gigabases of sequencing data and 80 million or so unique TCR sequences were included in an early release covering around 600 HLA-typed donors. Of the approximately 400 genotyped donors, 65% to 90% were placed in the genetic ancestry cluster associated with self-reported Caucasian donors. The study aimed to test whether cataloging public T cell receptors could reveal signatures of past pathogen exposure. The study used immunosequencing to profile the T cell repertoires of approximately 690 subjects and linked those repertoires to cytomegalovirus serostatus. Besides the first cohort of about 730 subjects, a separate validation cohort made up of 95 to 150 different subjects was used. The study combined high-throughput TCR immunosequencing, statistical association of individual TCRs with disease status, and machine learning to predict cytomegalovirus infection status. A later analysis re-analyzed previously published TCR beta repertoires from about 730 donors and added high-resolution HLA genotyping to study TCR occurrence patterns. Rather than drawing on any new phenotypic data, the later analysis identified candidate immune exposures from TCR beta sequences and the way those sequences occurred across donors. In an earlier analysis of a few hundred of the donors, high-throughput TCR beta sequencing was used to judge whether each TCR beta V gene segment behaved as functional or pseudogenic. Alongside the repertoire data, information on donor age, sex, ethnicity and CMV serostatus was compiled. Genome-wide SNP genotypes for about 60% of the roughly 700 donors were used in a later genetic analysis, which treated that subset as a discovery cohort. Every discovery cohort repertoire had been produced on one sequencing platform. Class I and class II HLA loci were covered by the typing at four-digit resolution. The number of donors typed differed by locus, with about 620-630 for A, B, C, DRB1 and DQB1, around 560 for DQA1, 600 to 610 for DPA1, and some 440 for DPB1. Because of strong linkage in the cohort, four or five DR-DQ haplotypes were treated as single units for association and clustering. On average, about 240,000 unique TCR beta nucleotide sequences were sequenced per donor among a few hundred genotyped donors of the cohort, with roughly 19% of those sequences being non-productive. The paper as a whole reports these results and caveats: In a later analysis, HLA-associated TCR beta chains showed more clonal expansion and lower generation probabilities than non-associated chains that were equally common. In a later analysis, TCR association rates were found to vary across HLA loci, with the most associated TCRs seen for DRB1 alleles and the fewest for HLA-C alleles. Most CMV-associated TCR beta chains appeared to be HLA-restricted in a later analysis, and the HLA associations seemed to be driven largely by CMV exposure. Some 16 rarely observed V segments, including chromosome 9 orphons, were excluded from the earlier analysis of 550 to 700 of the donors because counts were too low. Specific HLA alleles were associated with more than 15,000 TCR beta sequences at a false discovery rate of 0.05 in a later analysis. Several of the top co-occurrence clusters appeared to be linked to parvovirus B19, influenza, CMV and Epstein-Barr virus, according to a later analysis. The cohort was sequenced for TCR beta chains only, and without alpha or paired-chain data the features that could be detected were limited. A group of highly shared sequence variants was considered likely to be a technical artifact of the sequencing pipeline. Because the 87-base-pair reads could not distinguish some IMGT-functional V segments, including TRBV6-2 and TRBV6-3, those segments were excluded. A total of roughly 160 TCR beta chains were listed by the study as associated with cytomegalovirus. The only immune exposure information available for the cohort was CMV serostatus. When HLA alleles, especially DR and DQ, strongly co-occurred, TCR associations were difficult to assign to individual alleles. Most TCR sequences were observed very rarely across donors, whereas some public TCRs were present in many individuals. Presence/absence analyses assumed roughly uniform sequencing depth across donors, an assumption that may not hold. In an earlier analysis of some 500 of the donors, most TCR beta V segments were observed in productive rearrangements about 90% or about 30% of the time, broadly matching IMGT annotations. According to a later genetic analysis, donors in an Asian-associated ancestry cluster had fewer N-insertions in productive TCRs than the approximately 700-donor mean. Linkage disequilibrium might explain the correlated functional status among segregating V segments, but an unknown experimental factor could not be excluded. A later genetic analysis associated a missense DCLRE1C variant with V-gene and J-gene trimming of TCR beta chains, and an independent cohort replicated the association. Because HLA typing was unavailable for some donors at each locus, only the typed subset was used in association tests. A further reported finding was that TCR beta sequences accurately predicted the HLA-A and HLA-B alleles for most subjects in the first cohort. According to the authors, the approach could potentially be generalized to other disease states and immunological phenotypes. Cytomegalovirus status was reported to be diagnosed by the classifier with high specificity and sensitivity in both the original and validation cohorts. Three of the identified cytomegalovirus-associated TCR beta chains were confirmed in vitro to be specific for cytomegalovirus antigens.

Here V drops 3 bases and J drops 4 bases, and the junction holds 6 bases not matched to any gene. Per the germline V gene (reference sequence), SGHNT is the CDR1 and YYREEE is the CDR2. Measured from the cysteine to the phenylalanine, the CDR3 is 15 residues long. Solely the CDR3 DNA is kept, with 45 bases framed from the first base. To note about this clone: What antigen it recognizes has not been identified. Per-base quality was not reported, and no clone a single base away is much larger than it.

The cohort comprised 670 or so healthy bone marrow donors. Cohort members were all nominally healthy when sampled, although unrecorded immune exposures were likely present. The donor was CMV seronegative and was included in the group of a few hundred seronegative cohort members. A peripheral blood sample was provided by each donor, and peripheral blood mononuclear cells were used for TCR beta sequencing. Genomic DNA extraction from the blood cell samples was performed with the Qiagen DNeasy Blood Extraction Kit. Preparation of the library involved the immunoSEQ multiplex PCR assay. A mixture of 60 forward primers for TCR Vbeta segments and 13 reverse primers for TCR Jbeta segments was used in the multiplex PCR. Amplification of the CDR3 region of rearranged TCR beta genes was performed with a multiplex PCR assay on genomic DNA. The amplified TCR beta libraries were sequenced on the Illumina HiSeq System as 87-base-pair reads. Concerning the study's data processing: Across the roughly 670 repertoires, a later analysis counted some 81 million unique TCR beta chains, some 11 million of which were shared by at least two donors. Raw reads were error-corrected and collapsed into unique sequences with a nearest-neighbor algorithm that merged closely related sequences to remove PCR and sequencing errors. V, D and J gene segments were assigned by aligning CDR3 sequences to IMGT reference sequences. For a sequence to be retained, at least a six-nucleotide match to both a V gene segment and a J gene segment was required. A rearrangement was called productive if the CDR3 had no stop codons and remained in frame with V and J, and every other rearrangement was called non-productive. Following IMGT convention, CDR3 was defined as the stretch from the second conserved V-encoded cysteine to the conserved J-encoded phenylalanine. The earlier analysis of around 640 of the donors excluded sequences that lacked an unambiguous match to a single V gene segment. An earlier analysis of 587 of the donors classified V segments as functional when productive rearrangements were above 56.7% and as segregating when the standard deviation between donors was above 5%. To diagnose cytomegalovirus status from the catalog of TCR beta chain sequences, a statistical classification framework was built. In a later analysis, V and J genes were assigned by comparing TCR nucleotide sequences against IMGT/GENE-DB human TR gene sequences. In a later analysis, CDR3 sequences and most-parsimonious VDJ recombination scenarios were assigned using the TCRdist pipeline. In a later analysis, each TCR beta chain was defined by its CDR3 amino acid sequence together with its V-gene family, and reads without a unique V-gene family were excluded. A later analysis removed 550 to 650 highly shared, low-generation-probability nucleotide sequences to deal with suspected cross-contamination and a sequencing artifact. For each public chain, a later analysis derived a clonal expansion index from normalized ranks of inferred template counts within each repertoire. In a later analysis, generation probabilities were computed with a VDJ recombination model fitted to out-of-frame rearrangements, and the resulting probabilities were checked against IGoR. A later analysis scored TCR-TCR, TCR-HLA and TCR-CMV co-occurrence with hypergeometric tests, applying a repertoire-size bias correction to TCR pairs. In a later analysis, false discovery rates were estimated by permuting HLA or CMV assignments 20 times. A later analysis grouped co-occurring TCRs with DBSCAN, adding TCRdist sequence similarity when clustering within HLA-allele-positive subsets. Repertoires with fewer than 30,000 or more than 120,000 public chains were left out of co-occurrence clustering, as were five repertoires with anomalous nucleotide sharing. The clones in this table, taken by TCRdb from immuneACCESS, are in-frame only. Not every clone is retained; where verified, under half of the shortfall comes from an unresolved V gene, and the cause of the rest is unknown. V and J calls and clone size are as listed in that table; D and trimming were resolved from the DNA. For this sample the table gives hundreds of thousands of clones, of which roughly 83% were detected only once. The top ten clones comprise roughly 0.71% of the sample.

The receptor chain draws on TRBV5-4 and TRBJ2-1, and 8 junction bases match TRBD2. The sequenced material came from PBMCs. This sequence was found in a boy aged 2 to 10 in good health and CMV-seronegative. Read as DNA, the sequence is TGTGCCAGCAGCTGGGAGCGGGAGACATACAATGAGCAGTTCTTC. Its translation is CASSWERETYNEQFF.